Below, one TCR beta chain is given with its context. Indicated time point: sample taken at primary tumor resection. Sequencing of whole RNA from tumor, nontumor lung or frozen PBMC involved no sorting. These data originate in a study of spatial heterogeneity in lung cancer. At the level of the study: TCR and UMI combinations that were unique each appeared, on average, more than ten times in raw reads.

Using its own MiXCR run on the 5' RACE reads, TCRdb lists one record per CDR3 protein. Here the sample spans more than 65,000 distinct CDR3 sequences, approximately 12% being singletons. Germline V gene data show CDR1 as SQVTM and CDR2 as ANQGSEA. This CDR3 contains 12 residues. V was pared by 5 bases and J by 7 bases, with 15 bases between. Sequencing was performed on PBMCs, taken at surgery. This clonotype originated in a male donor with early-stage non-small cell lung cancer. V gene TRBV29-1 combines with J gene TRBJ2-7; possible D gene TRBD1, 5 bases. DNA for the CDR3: TGCAGCGTTCAAGGGGTTGGATGGGAGCAGTACTTC. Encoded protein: CSVQGVGWEQYF.